One sample yielded the 31 T cell receptor beta chains listed below, sequenced in a study of blood T cell repertoires in COVID-19. The assay was immunoSEQ multiplex PCR, and TCRdb's table has in-frame clones only and misses some. The profile shows more than 35,000 clones, roughly nine tenths of them singletons. Sequenced material: peripheral blood. The source is an older man with acute or convalescent COVID-19.

This rearrangement joins TRBV5-6 to TRBJ1-5; 10 bases line up with TRBD1. CDR1 and CDR2 from the germline V gene are SGHDT and YYEEEE. The CDR3 runs to 16 residues. J was trimmed by 3 bases and V by 4 bases; bases with no gene match: 7. The CDR3 protein is CASSTGTGDPNQPQHF. Here the CDR3 DNA reads TGTGCCAGCAGCACAGGGACAGGGGACCCCAATCAGCCCCAGCATTTT.

This chain joins TRBV19 and TRBJ2-7; TRBD2 matches at 14 bases. CDR3 length: 16 residues. Germline-derived CDR1 and CDR2 are LNHDA and SQIVND (reference sequence). The V gene end was trimmed by 2 bases and the J gene end by 3 bases; junction bases not matched to a gene: 3. The DNA for the CDR3 is TGTGCCAGTAGTATAAGCGGACTAGCGGGGGGCTACGAGCAGTACTTC. Amino acid sequence: CASSISGLAGGYEQYF. The variable domain in full, completed from reference TRBV19 and TRBJ2-7, reads DGGITQSPKYLFRKEGQNVTLSCEQNLNHDAMYWYRQDPGQGLRLIYYSQIVNDFQKGDIAEGYSVSREKKESFPLTVTSAQKNPTAFYLCASSISGLAGGYEQYFGPGTRLTVT.

The gene calls are TRBV5-1 and TRBJ2-7; D possibly corresponds to TRBD2 (7 bases). The ends were cut back, 7 bases at V and 6 bases at J, with 20 bases in the middle. Germline values: CDR1 SGHRS, CDR2 YFSETQ. This CDR3 has 14 amino acids. CDR3 nucleotide sequence: TGCGCCAGCGCCGCAGGGACACCGGGAGGCGAGCAGTACTTC. Residues: CASAAGTPGGEQYF. Combining the CDR3 with reference TRBV5-1 and TRBJ2-7 gives the whole variable domain KAGVTQTPRYLIKTRGQQVTLSCSPISGHRSVSWYQQTPGQGLQFLFEYFSETQRNKGNFPGRFSGRQFSNSRSEMNVSTLELGDSALYLCASAAGTPGGEQYFGPGTRLTVT.

In its sample, this clone ranks as medium-sized (0.01 to 0.1%). This sample also contains other DNA sequences that code for the same CDR3. V and J are TRBV7-2 and TRBJ2-1, with unresolved D. This CDR3 is 14 amino acids long. Trimming took off 2 bases at V and 3 bases at J, with 8 bases between the two ends. Germline-derived CDR1 and CDR2 are SGHTA and FQGNSA. This CDR3 is CASSLSPVYNEQFF. For the CDR3, the DNA is TGTGCCAGCAGCTTAAGTCCGGTCTACAATGAGCAGTTCTTC.

This chain joins TRBV19 and TRBJ2-2; 9 bases line up with TRBD1. Germline V lookup: CDR1 LNHDA, CDR2 SQIVND (reference sequence). The CDR3 has 19 residues. With 5 bases clipped from V and 0 bases from J, the junction kept 13 bases outside the gene matches. The CDR3 nucleotides are TGTGCCAGTAGTGGTAAGCCGGGACAGGGTGGATCGAACACCGGGGAGCTGTTTTTT. It specifies CASSGKPGQGGSNTGELFF.

This clone rates as medium-sized. This chain connects TRBV6-4 to TRBJ2-1, with 11 bases lining up with TRBD2. This CDR3 is built from 14 residues. Germline CDR1 is MRHNA and CDR2 is SNTAGT. J lost 7 bases, V lost 1 base, and 0 bases had no gene match. The CDR3 sequence is CASSDLAGGNEQFF. CDR3 DNA sequence: TGTGCCAGCAGTGACTTAGCGGGAGGGAATGAGCAGTTCTTC.

This clone was seen a single time. The chain links TRBV28 to TRBJ1-1; D not resolved. This CDR3 is 11 amino acids long. CDR1 is MDHEN and CDR2 is SYDVKM in the germline V gene. Deletions cut 6 bases from V and 11 bases from J, with 13 bases between. DNA for the CDR3: TGTGCCAGCAGATCAGGCCCCGGCGCTTTCTTT. Protein product: CASRSGPGAFF.

This CDR3 reads CAISDTSGRGEQFF. In nucleotides, the CDR3 is TGTGCCATCAGTGATACTAGCGGGAGAGGTGAGCAGTTCTTC. The chain carries TRBV10-3 and TRBJ2-1, with 11 bases fitting TRBD2. V was clipped by 3 bases and J by 9 bases; unmatched bases: 4. The CDR3 is made up of 14 amino acids. Per germline, CDR1 ENHRY and CDR2 SYGVKD.

The table lists this clone with a count of one. The chain carries TRBV14 and TRBJ1-4; the D is unclear. This CDR3 is 14 amino acids long. The ends were cut back, 3 bases at V and 3 bases at J, with 8 bases in the middle. Germline V CDR1 and CDR2: SGHDN, FVKESK. CDR3: CASSQVGSNEKLFF. As DNA, the CDR3 is TGTGCCAGCAGCCAGGTGGGCTCTAATGAAAAACTGTTTTTT.

The chain recombines TRBV4-3 with TRBJ1-4, with 7 bases lining up with TRBD1. CDR1 and CDR2 from the germline V gene are LGHNA and YSLEER. This CDR3 spans 15 amino acids. Unmatched junction bases numbered 3, after V lost 0 bases and J lost 5 bases. CDR3 coding DNA: TGCGCCAGCAGCCAAGATACAGGGGAGAATGAAAAACTGTTTTTT. This encodes CASSQDTGENEKLFF.

This clone came up once. The chain links TRBV3-1 (or the pseudogene TRBV3-2) to TRBJ2-3, with 8 bases matching TRBD2. Germline V gene sequence: CDR1 LGHDT, CDR2 YNNKEL (reference sequence). V lost 4 bases and J lost 3; bases outside the gene matches: 9. This CDR3 has 16 residues. The CDR3 bases are TGTGCCAGCAGCCCCGTGACTAGCGCCGGGACAGATACGCAGTATTTT. It yields the protein CASSPVTSAGTDTQYF.

This chain links TRBV2 with TRBJ1-2; D remains ambiguous. The CDR3 has 14 amino acids. V was trimmed by 3 bases and J by 7 bases, leaving 15 bases between them. Germline V gene lookup returns CDR1 SNHLY and CDR2 FYNNEI. The CDR3 reads CASSDLESLGGYTF. The CDR3 nucleotides read TGTGCCAGCAGTGATCTGGAGTCCCTAGGTGGCTACACCTTC.

The chain carries TRBV5-1 and TRBJ1-1; D perhaps matches TRBD1 (6 bases). From germline, CDR1 is SGHRS and CDR2 YFSETQ. The CDR3 totals 18 residues. V was shortened by 1 base and J by 0 bases, with 19 bases between the two germline ends. The CDR3 coding sequence is TGCGCCAGCAGCTTGCGCCCCCTGGGTGAGGGGGTGAACACTGAAGCTTTCTTT. Translating it yields CASSLRPLGEGVNTEAFF.

The CDR3 DNA is TGTGCCAGCAGCTTAGATCGCGCGTCGGATACGCAGTATTTT. Amino acids: CASSLDRASDTQYF. The chain employs TRBV11-2 and TRBJ2-3; the D is unclear. The length of the CDR3 is 14 residues. Germline CDR1 reads SGHAT; CDR2 reads FQNNGV. V was clipped by 0 bases and J by 6 bases, with 10 bases between them.

This chain uses TRBV6-6 with TRBJ1-2; D is perhaps TRBD1 (5 bases). Germline assignment: CDR1 MNHNY and CDR2 SVGAGI (reference sequence). The CDR3 has 16 amino acids. V lost 0 bases and J 1 base, leaving 12 bases between the germline ends. The CDR3 loop reads CASSYSAGRLNYGYTF. CDR3 nucleotides: TGTGCCAGCAGTTACTCGGCGGGACGGCTTAACTATGGCTACACCTTC.

The V and J genes are TRBV2 and TRBJ1-5; D is possibly TRBD1 (5 bases). CDR3 length: 16 residues. The V end was cut by 7 bases, the J end by 7 bases, with 23 bases between. Germline V gene data show CDR1 as SNHLY and CDR2 as FYNNEI. The chain's CDR3 is CASIRDSQVGGQPQHF. The CDR3 DNA reads as TGTGCCAGCATCAGGGATTCACAGGTTGGCGGCCAGCCCCAGCATTTT.

V and J are TRBV10-3 and TRBJ1-3, with TRBD1 matching over 7 bases. V dropped 7 bases and J dropped 0; count of bases not matched to a gene: 0. The CDR3 is 13 residues long. Germline CDR1 is ENHRY and CDR2 is SYGVKD. The CDR3 nucleotides read TGTGCCATCAACAGGGGCTCTGGAAACACCATATATTTT. The encoded protein is CAINRGSGNTIYF.

This chain joins TRBV15 and TRBJ1-6, with 9 bases lining up with TRBD1. The CDR3 is 14 amino acids. Germline lookup yields CDR1 LNHNV and CDR2 YYDKDF (reference sequence). The ends lost 4 bases at V and 7 bases at J; junction bases unmatched: 2. The CDR3 coding sequence is TGTGCCACCAGCACCGGACAGGGGAATTCACCCCTCCACTTT. Translated, it gives CATSTGQGNSPLHF.

This clone was observed a handful of times. In DNA, the CDR3 is TGTGCCAGCACCTCTAGGTGGGGGGGCGCGGGCGGCTACACCTTC. It translates to CASTSRWGGAGGYTF. The chain combines TRBV6-5 with TRBJ1-2, with a tentative D call TRBD1 (6 bases). Germline V CDR1 and CDR2: MNHEY, SVGAGI. This CDR3 region has 15 residues. Trimming stripped 7 bases from V and 8 bases from J, with 23 bases between.

In DNA form, the CDR3 reads TGTGCCAGCAGTTTAGGAGCGGGAGATGTAGATACGCAGTATTTT. Protein sequence: CASSLGAGDVDTQYF. The V gene is TRBV28, the J gene TRBJ2-3; 8 positions agree with TRBD2. The CDR3 runs to 15 residues. J gave up 5 bases and V 2 bases, and 6 bases lay outside the gene matches. Germline V gives CDR1 MDHEN, CDR2 SYDVKM.

The gene calls are TRBV7-2 and TRBJ1-6; 7 positions agree with TRBD1. Germline-derived CDR1 and CDR2 are SGHTA and FQGNSA. The CDR3 sequence is 15 residues long. Germline trimming cut 4 bases from V and 8 bases from J; bases unmatched to any gene: 8. This CDR3 is CASSWTGAGDSPLHF. CDR3 nucleotide sequence: TGTGCCAGCAGCTGGACAGGCGCCGGTGATTCACCCCTCCACTTT.

This chain links TRBV7-2 with TRBJ2-1, with TRBD1 matching over 8 bases. CDR3 size: 13 residues. V trimming: 0 bases; J trimming: 15 bases; junction bases outside the gene matches: 7. Germline V gene sequence: CDR1 SGHTA, CDR2 FQGNSA. The CDR3 sequence: CASSLARQGSSFF. CDR3 DNA sequence: TGTGCCAGCAGCTTAGCTAGACAGGGGAGTTCGTTCTTC.

This clone was detected a few times. This chain uses TRBV7-3 with TRBJ2-3, with a tentative D call TRBD2 (5 bases). With 0 bases removed from V and 1 base from J, the gap between germline ends came to 8 bases. This CDR3 has 15 amino acids. The germline V gene encodes CDR1 SGHTA and CDR2 FQGTGA. The CDR3, as DNA: TGTGCCAGCAGCTTAACGCACGGGGGCACAGATACGCAGTATTTT. Residues: CASSLTHGGTDTQYF.

The genes are TRBV29-1 and TRBJ1-1, with D perhaps TRBD1 (5 bases). This CDR3 contains 11 residues. Germline lookup yields CDR1 SQVTM and CDR2 ANQGSEA. Trimming took 7 bases from V and 10 from J, leaving 16 bases between them. DNA of the CDR3: TGCAGCGCTGGGGGGGACCGAGCAGCTTTCTTT. This gives the protein CSAGGDRAAFF.

The chain links TRBV2 to TRBJ1-2; 12 bases align to TRBD1. Trimming removed 8 bases from V and 4 bases from J; junction bases left unmatched: 8. From germline, CDR1 is SNHLY and CDR2 FYNNEI. CDR3 length: 15 amino acids. CDR3 nucleotide sequence: TGTGCCAGCGGCGGGACAGGGGGCGAAATCTATGGCTACACCTTC. Translating it yields CASGGTGGEIYGYTF. Using reference TRBV2 and TRBJ1-2 for the parts outside the CDR3, the full variable domain is EPEVTQTPSHQVTQMGQEVILRCVPISNHLYFYWYRQILGQKVEFLVSFYNNEISEKSEIFDDQFSVERPDGSNFTLKIRSTKLEDSAMYFCASGGTGGEIYGYTFGSGTRLTVV.

This sequence joins TRBV28 and TRBJ1-5; 9 bases fit TRBD1. J was trimmed by 6 bases and V by 6 bases; bases with no gene match: 9. Germline V gene lookup returns CDR1 MDHEN and CDR2 SYDVKM. The CDR3 length is 15 residues. The CDR3 DNA reads TGTGCCAGCAGCCCCGACAGGGGGTATCTTCAGCCCCAGCATTTT. This encodes CASSPDRGYLQPQHF.

V is TRBV10-2 and J is TRBJ2-3, with D possibly TRBD2 on 5 matching bases. CDR3 length: 13 amino acids. The germline V gene encodes CDR1 WSHSY and CDR2 SAAADI. V was pared by 6 bases and J by 1 base, with 8 bases between. The CDR3 nucleotides are TGCGCCAGCAGAGGGCGGGGCACAGATACGCAGTATTTT. Translated, it gives CASRGRGTDTQYF.

The J gene is TRBJ2-7, the V gene TRBV4-3; 8 positions agree with TRBD1. Germline V CDR1 and CDR2: LGHNA, YSLEER. This CDR3 is 16 amino acids long. With 3 bases clipped from V and 3 bases from J, the junction kept 10 bases outside the gene matches. CDR3: CASSHEWQGAFYEQYF. CDR3 nucleotide sequence: TGCGCCAGCAGCCACGAGTGGCAGGGGGCCTTCTACGAGCAGTACTTC.

V usage is TRBV7-3 and J usage is TRBJ2-7; 12 nucleotides line up with TRBD2. Germline V gives CDR1 SGHTA, CDR2 FQGTGA. V shed 3 bases and J 7 bases; nucleotides not matched to a gene: 4. The CDR3 totals 14 residues. CDR3 DNA: TGTGCCAGCAGCTTGACTAGCGGGAGTCGGGAGCAGTACTTC. Its protein product is CASSLTSGSREQYF.

The gene calls are TRBV6-1 and TRBJ1-6; 8 bases line up with TRBD1. The V and J ends lost 4 bases and 9 bases, in that order; junction bases with no gene match: 11. Germline lookup yields CDR1 MNHNS and CDR2 SASEGT. The CDR3 totals 16 residues. The CDR3 here is CASSVLGQGEGSPLHF. The CDR3 bases are TGTGCCAGCAGTGTTCTAGGACAGGGAGAAGGTTCACCCCTCCACTTT.

The chain carries TRBV5-6 and TRBJ1-3, with TRBD1 matching over 7 bases. V gave up 4 bases and J gave up 0 bases; unmatched junction bases: 7. CDR1 SGHDT and CDR2 YYEEEE come from the germline V gene. The CDR3 is 16 residues long. The CDR3 bases are TGTGCCAGCAGCACCGACAGGGCAAACTCTGGAAACACCATATATTTT. Its translation: CASSTDRANSGNTIYF.